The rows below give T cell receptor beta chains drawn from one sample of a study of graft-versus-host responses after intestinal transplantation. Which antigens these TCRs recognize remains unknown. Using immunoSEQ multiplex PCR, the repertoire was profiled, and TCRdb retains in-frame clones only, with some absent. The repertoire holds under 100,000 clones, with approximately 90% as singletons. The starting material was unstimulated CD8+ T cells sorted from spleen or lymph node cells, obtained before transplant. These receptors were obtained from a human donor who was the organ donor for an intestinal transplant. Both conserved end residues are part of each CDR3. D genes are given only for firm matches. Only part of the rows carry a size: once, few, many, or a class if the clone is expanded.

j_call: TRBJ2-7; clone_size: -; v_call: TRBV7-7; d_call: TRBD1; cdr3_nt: TGTGCCAGCAGCCCAGGACAGGGCTACGAGCAGTACTTC; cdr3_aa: CASSPGQGYEQYF
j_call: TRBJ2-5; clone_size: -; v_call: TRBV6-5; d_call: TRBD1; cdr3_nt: TGTGCCAGCACCGAGGACAGGGGCCGGCAAGAGACCCAGTACTTC; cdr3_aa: CASTEDRGRQETQYF
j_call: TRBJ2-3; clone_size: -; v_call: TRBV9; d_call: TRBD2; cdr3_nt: TGTGCCAGCAGCGTGAGCGGGGGCCCCACAGATACGCAGTATTTT; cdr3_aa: CASSVSGGPTDTQYF
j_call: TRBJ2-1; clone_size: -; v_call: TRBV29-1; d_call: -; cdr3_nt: TGCAGCGTTGAATTCCCCCTAGACGCCTACAATGAGCAGTTCTTC; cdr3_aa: CSVEFPLDAYNEQFF
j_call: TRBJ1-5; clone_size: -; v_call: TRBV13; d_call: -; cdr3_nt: TGTGCCAGCAGCCGGGGCAATCAGCCCCAGCATTTT; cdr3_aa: CASSRGNQPQHF
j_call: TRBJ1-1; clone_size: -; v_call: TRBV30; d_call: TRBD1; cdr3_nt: TGTGCCTGGAGCGACACAGGGGAAGGCACTGAAGCTTTCTTT; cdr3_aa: CAWSDTGEGTEAFF
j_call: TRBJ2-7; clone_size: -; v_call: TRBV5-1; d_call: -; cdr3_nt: TGCGCCAGCAGCTTTGGCTCATCCTACGAGCAGTACTTC; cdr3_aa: CASSFGSSYEQYF
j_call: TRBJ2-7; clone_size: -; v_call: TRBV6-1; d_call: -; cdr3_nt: TGTGCCAGCAGTGAAGCTGGGGCAGAGCAGTACTTC; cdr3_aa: CASSEAGAEQYF
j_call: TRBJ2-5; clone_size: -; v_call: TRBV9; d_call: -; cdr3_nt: TGTGCCAGCAGCGTACTAGCGCACCAAGAGACCCAGTACTTC; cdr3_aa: CASSVLAHQETQYF
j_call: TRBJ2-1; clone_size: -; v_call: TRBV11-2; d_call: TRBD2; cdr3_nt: TGTGCCAGCAGCTGGACTAGCGGGGACAATGAGCAGTTCTTC; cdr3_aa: CASSWTSGDNEQFF
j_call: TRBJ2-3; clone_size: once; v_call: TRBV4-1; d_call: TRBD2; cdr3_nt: TGCGCCAGCAGCCAAGTGTTCATGTTTGGACGGGGGGGCCCTTTCAGCACAGATACGCAGTATTTT; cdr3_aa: CASSQVFMFGRGGPFSTDTQYF
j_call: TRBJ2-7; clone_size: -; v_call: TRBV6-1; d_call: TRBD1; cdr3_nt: TGTGCCAGCAGTGAAAGACAGGGCTACGAGCAGTACTTC; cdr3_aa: CASSERQGYEQYF
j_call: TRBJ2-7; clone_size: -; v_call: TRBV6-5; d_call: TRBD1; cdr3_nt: TGTGCCACAACTTCCGGGACAGGGGTTGAGCAGTACTTC; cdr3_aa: CATTSGTGVEQYF
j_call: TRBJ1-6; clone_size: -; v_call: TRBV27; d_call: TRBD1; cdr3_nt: TGTGCCAGCACTGAGACAGGGGGCTCAAGGTCACCCCTCCACTTT; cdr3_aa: CASTETGGSRSPLHF
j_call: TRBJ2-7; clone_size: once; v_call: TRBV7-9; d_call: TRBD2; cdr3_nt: TGTGCCAGCAGCTACGATAGCGGGGCTTTCTACGAGCAGTACTTC; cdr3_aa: CASSYDSGAFYEQYF
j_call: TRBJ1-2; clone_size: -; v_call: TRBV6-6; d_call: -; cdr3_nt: TGTGCCAGCAGTTCCGTAAATGGCTACACCTTC; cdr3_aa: CASSSVNGYTF
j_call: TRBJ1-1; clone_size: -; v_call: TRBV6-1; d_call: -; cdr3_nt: TGTGCCAGCAGTTTCGACTGGAACACTGAAGCTTTCTTT; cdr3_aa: CASSFDWNTEAFF
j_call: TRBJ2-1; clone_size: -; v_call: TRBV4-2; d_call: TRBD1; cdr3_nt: TGTGCCAGCAGCCAAGCGGACAGGGTGTTGGATGAGCAGTTCTTC; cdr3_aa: CASSQADRVLDEQFF
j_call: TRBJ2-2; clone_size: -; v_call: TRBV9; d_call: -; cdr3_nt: TGTGCCAGCAGCGTAGGACCCGGAAGGAGCACCGGGGAGCTGTTTTTT; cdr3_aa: CASSVGPGRSTGELFF
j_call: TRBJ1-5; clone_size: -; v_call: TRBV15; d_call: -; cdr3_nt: TGTGCCACCAGCAGACAGGGGAGCCAGCCCCAGCATTTT; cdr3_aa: CATSRQGSQPQHF
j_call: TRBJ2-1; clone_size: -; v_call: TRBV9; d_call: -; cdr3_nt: TGTGCCAGCAGCGTAGGGCTAGTCCGGAGCGATGAGCAGTTCTTC; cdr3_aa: CASSVGLVRSDEQFF
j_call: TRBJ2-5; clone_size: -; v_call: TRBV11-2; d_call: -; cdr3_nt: TGTGCCAGCAGCTCGATGCGGGTCGGGGTACAAGAGACCCAGTACTTC; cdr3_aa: CASSSMRVGVQETQYF
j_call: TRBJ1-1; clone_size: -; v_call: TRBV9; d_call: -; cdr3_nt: TGTGCCAGCAGCGTAGAAGGGGTAAAGAGTGAAGCTTTCTTT; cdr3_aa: CASSVEGVKSEAFF
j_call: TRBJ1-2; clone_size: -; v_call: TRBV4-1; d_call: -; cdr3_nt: TGCGCCAGCAGCCCCAGTCAGGGCACCGACTATGGCTACACCTTC; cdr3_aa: CASSPSQGTDYGYTF
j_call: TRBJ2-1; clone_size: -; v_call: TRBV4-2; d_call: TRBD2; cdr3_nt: TGTGCCAGCAGCGCTAGATTAGCGGGCAACAATGAGCAGTTCTTC; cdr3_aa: CASSARLAGNNEQFF
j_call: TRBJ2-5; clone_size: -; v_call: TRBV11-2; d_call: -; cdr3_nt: TGTGCCAGCAGCTTAGGAGTTTTGGAGACCCAGTACTTC; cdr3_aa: CASSLGVLETQYF
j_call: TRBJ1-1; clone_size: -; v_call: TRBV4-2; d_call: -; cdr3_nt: TGTGCCAGCAGCCACCAGGGGAACACTGAAGCTTTCTTT; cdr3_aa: CASSHQGNTEAFF
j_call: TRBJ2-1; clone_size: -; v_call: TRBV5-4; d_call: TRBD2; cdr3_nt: TGTGCCAGCAGCTGGGGACTAGCGGGGGGTCCTAATGAGCAGTTCTTC; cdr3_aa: CASSWGLAGGPNEQFF
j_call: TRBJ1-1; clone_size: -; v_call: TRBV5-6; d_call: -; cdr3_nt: TGTGCCAGCAGCTTGGGTCTTGGGGGCGGTACTGAAGCTTTCTTT; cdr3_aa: CASSLGLGGGTEAFF
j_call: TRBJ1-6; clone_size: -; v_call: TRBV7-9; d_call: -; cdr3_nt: TGTGCCTCCCAGCCGCCAGGGAATTCCGTTTTATATAATTCACCCCTCCACTTT; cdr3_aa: CASQPPGNSVLYNSPLHF
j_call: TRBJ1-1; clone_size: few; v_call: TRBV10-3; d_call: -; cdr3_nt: TGTGCCATCAGTTCGCGCGGAGCTGAAGCTTTCTTT; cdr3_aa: CAISSRGAEAFF
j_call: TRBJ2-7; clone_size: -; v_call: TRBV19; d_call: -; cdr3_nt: TGTGCCAGTAGTATGGGCCTTCCGTCCTACGAGCAGTACTTC; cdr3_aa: CASSMGLPSYEQYF
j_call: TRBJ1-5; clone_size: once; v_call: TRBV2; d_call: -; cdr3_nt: TGTGCCAGCAGTGATATTGGTCGGCAGCCCCAGCATTTT; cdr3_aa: CASSDIGRQPQHF
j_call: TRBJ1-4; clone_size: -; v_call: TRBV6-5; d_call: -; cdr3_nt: TGTGCCAGCAGTCCTTCGGGGGCAACTAATGAAAAACTGTTTTTT; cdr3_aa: CASSPSGATNEKLFF
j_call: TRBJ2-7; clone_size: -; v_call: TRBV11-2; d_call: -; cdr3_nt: TGTGCCAGCAGCTTAGAATTTAGCGAATCCTACGAGCAGTACTTC; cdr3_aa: CASSLEFSESYEQYF
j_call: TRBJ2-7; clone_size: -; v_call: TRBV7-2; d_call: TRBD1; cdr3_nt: TGTGCCAGCAGCTTATATAAGGGACAGCTCCTTTACGAGCAGTACTTC; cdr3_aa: CASSLYKGQLLYEQYF
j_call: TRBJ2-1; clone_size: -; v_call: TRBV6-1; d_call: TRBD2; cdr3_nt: TGTGCCAGCAGTGAGACTAGCGGGGATGGGAATGAGCAGTTCTTC; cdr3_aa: CASSETSGDGNEQFF
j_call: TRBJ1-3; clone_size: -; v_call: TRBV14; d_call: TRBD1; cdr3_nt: TGTGCCAGCAGCCTCGACAGGGGCTCTGGAAACACCATATATTTT; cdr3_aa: CASSLDRGSGNTIYF
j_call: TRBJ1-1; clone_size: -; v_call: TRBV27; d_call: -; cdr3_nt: TGTGCCAGCAGTCAATTACGACACGGTGTATACGAAGCTTTCTTT; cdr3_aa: CASSQLRHGVYEAFF
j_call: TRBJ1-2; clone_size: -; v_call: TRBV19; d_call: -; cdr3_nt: TGTGCCAGTTGGGGAGGGATACTCAAGGGCTACACCTTC; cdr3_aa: CASWGGILKGYTF
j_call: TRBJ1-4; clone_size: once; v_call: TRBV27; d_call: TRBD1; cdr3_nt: TGTGCCAGCAGGGGCCGGGACAGGGGATCTAATGAAAAACTGTTTTTT; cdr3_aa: CASRGRDRGSNEKLFF
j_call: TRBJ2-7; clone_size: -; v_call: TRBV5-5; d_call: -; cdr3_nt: TGTGCCAGCAGCGGAGTCATCTACGAGCAGTACTTC; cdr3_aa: CASSGVIYEQYF
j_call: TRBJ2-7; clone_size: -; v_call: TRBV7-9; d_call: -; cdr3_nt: TGTGCCAGCAGCTTAGTTCACAACGAGCAGTACTTC; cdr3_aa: CASSLVHNEQYF
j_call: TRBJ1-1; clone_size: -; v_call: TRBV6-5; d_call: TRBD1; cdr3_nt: TGTGCCAGCAGTCTTCAATCAGGGGGCTACACTGAAGCTTTCTTT; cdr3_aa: CASSLQSGGYTEAFF
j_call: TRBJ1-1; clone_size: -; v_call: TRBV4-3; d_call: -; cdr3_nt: TGCGCCAGCAGCCCCGGACAGATGAACACTGAAGCTTTCTTT; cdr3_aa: CASSPGQMNTEAFF
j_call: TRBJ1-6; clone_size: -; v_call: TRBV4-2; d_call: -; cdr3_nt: TGTGCCAGCAGCCAAGATCCGGTGGCCAGGGCCCATAATTCACCCCTCCACTTT; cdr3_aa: CASSQDPVARAHNSPLHF
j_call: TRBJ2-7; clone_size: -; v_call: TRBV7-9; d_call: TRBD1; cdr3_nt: TGTGCCAGCAGCTTTTGGGACAGGGGGTACGAGCAGTACTTC; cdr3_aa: CASSFWDRGYEQYF
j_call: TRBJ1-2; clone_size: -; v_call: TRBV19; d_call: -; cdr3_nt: TGTGCCAGTAGTACCCCTATCTATGGCTACACCTTC; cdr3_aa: CASSTPIYGYTF
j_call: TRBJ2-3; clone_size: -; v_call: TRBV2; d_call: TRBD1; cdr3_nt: TGTGCCAGCAGAGAGACAGGGTACTCCACAGATACGCAGTATTTT; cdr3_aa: CASRETGYSTDTQYF
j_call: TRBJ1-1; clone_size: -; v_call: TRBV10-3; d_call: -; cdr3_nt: TGTGCCATAAAGGACAGGAACACTGAAGCTTTCTTT; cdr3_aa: CAIKDRNTEAFF
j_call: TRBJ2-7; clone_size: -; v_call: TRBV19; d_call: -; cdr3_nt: TGTGCCAGTACAGTTGCCGGGGGCTCCTACGAGCAGTACTTC; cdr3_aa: CASTVAGGSYEQYF
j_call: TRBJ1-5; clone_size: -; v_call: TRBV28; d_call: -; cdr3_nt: TGTGCCAGCAGTTTAAACAGGGTGTGGAATCAGCCCCAGCATTTT; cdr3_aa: CASSLNRVWNQPQHF
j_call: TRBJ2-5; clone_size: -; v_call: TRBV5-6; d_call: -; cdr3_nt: TGTGCCAGCAGCTTGTGGAATGGGAGAGAGACCCAGTACTTC; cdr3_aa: CASSLWNGRETQYF
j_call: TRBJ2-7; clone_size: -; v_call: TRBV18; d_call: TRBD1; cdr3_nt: TGTGCCAGCTCACGCAGACAGGGCGTCGGCTCCTACGAGCAGTACTTC; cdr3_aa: CASSRRQGVGSYEQYF
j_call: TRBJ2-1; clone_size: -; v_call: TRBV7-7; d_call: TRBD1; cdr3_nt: TGTGCCAGCAGCTTCAGACAGGGCAATGAGCAGTTCTTC; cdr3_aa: CASSFRQGNEQFF
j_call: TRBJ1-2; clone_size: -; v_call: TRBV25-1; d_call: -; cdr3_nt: TGTGCCATGTTAGGGGGTACTAACTATGGCTACACCTTC; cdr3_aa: CAMLGGTNYGYTF
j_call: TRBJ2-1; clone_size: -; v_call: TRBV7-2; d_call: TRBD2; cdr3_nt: TGTGCCAGCAGGTCGGGGGGGCTCTACAATGAGCAGTTCTTC; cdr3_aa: CASRSGGLYNEQFF
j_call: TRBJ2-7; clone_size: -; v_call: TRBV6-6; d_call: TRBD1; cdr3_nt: TGTGCCAGCAGTTACCCCCAGGGGGAGGAGCAGTACTTC; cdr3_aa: CASSYPQGEEQYF
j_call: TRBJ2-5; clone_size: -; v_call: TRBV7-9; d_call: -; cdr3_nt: TGTGCCAGCAGCCCGACGGGTGGTCAAAGAAAGACCCAGTACTTC; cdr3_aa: CASSPTGGQRKTQYF
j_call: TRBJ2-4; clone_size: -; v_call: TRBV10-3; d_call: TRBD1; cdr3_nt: TGTGCCATCAGTGAGTCCGAATCTAGGGGACAGAGGGCCGACATTCAGTACTTC; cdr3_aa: CAISESESRGQRADIQYF